This entry lists 12 T cell receptor beta chains sequenced from one sample in a study of CD8 T cells in Susac syndrome. RNA was extracted with the RNeasy kit, and a quantity of roughly 0.45 to 1 ug was reverse transcribed using random hexamers. In TCRdb, the immunoSEQ multiplex PCR reads were re-called with MiXCR into one record per CDR3 protein. The table lists some 140,000 distinct CDR3 sequences, approximately 95% of them singletons. Sequences were obtained from CD8+ T cells from PBMCs. These TCRs come from a human donor with Susac syndrome.

The chain joins TRBV7-2 to TRBJ2-7; D unclear. The CDR3 is 13 residues long. Trimming removed 5 bases from V and 1 base from J, with 9 bases in between. Germline CDR1 and CDR2: SGHTA and FQGNSA. Here the CDR3 DNA reads TGTGCCAGCAGCCACTTCGATTCCTACGAGCAGTACTTC. Encoded protein: CASSHFDSYEQYF. The variable domain in full, with the rest retrieved from reference TRBV7-2 and TRBJ2-7, is GAGVSQSPSNKVTEKGKDVELRCDPISGHTALYWYRQSLGQGLEFLIYFQGNSAPDKSGLPSDRFSAERTGGSVSTLTIQRTQQEDSAVYLCASSHFDSYEQYFGPGTRLTVT.

The chain uses TRBV2 and TRBJ2-5; 14 nucleotides match TRBD2. Germline-derived CDR1 and CDR2 are SNHLY and FYNNEI. The length of the CDR3 is 16 residues. Unmatched junction bases numbered 5, after V lost 5 bases and J lost 3 bases. The DNA for the CDR3 is TGTGCCAGCAGTCCGGGACTAGCGGGAGTAGAAGAGACCCAGTACTTC. It yields the protein CASSPGLAGVEETQYF.

This rearrangement joins TRBV20-1 to TRBJ2-3, with D possibly called TRBD1 or TRBD2 (5 bases each). The germline CDR1 and CDR2 sequences are DFQATT and SNEGSKA (reference sequence). V was clipped by 4 bases and J by 6 bases, with 23 bases between them. There are 16 residues in the CDR3. CDR3 nucleotides: TGCAGTGCTACCAAGGGAGACGGTGAGGGGTTTGATACGCAGTATTTT. It encodes CSATKGDGEGFDTQYF.

The chain recombines TRBV30 with TRBJ1-2, with 7 bases aligning to TRBD1. Germline trimming cut 2 bases from V and 2 bases from J; bases unmatched to any gene: 5. There are 14 residues in the CDR3. Germline assignment: CDR1 GTSNPN and CDR2 SVGIG (reference sequence). CDR3 protein: CAWSSTGLNYGYTF. CDR3 sequence (DNA): TGTGCCTGGAGTTCGACAGGGCTCAACTATGGCTACACCTTC.

V is TRBV20-1 and J is TRBJ2-7; D remains ambiguous. Germline V gives CDR1 DFQATT, CDR2 SNEGSKA (reference sequence). The CDR3 is 12 amino acids. V lost 4 bases and J 3 bases, leaving 10 bases between the germline ends. This CDR3 is CSANDLGYEQYF. The CDR3 coding sequence is TGCAGTGCTAACGACCTGGGCTACGAGCAGTACTTC.

The J gene is TRBJ2-7, the V gene TRBV6-6; D is possibly TRBD2 (6 bases). The CDR3 runs to 12 residues. Looked up from germline, CDR1 is MNHNY and CDR2 is SVGAGI (reference sequence). Trimming cost V 6 bases and J 5 bases, with 11 bases left between them. In nucleotides, the CDR3 is TGTGCCAGCAGCCTGTCGGGGGACGAGCAGTACTTC. It codes for CASSLSGDEQYF.

This clonotype was observed once. This chain uses TRBV25-1 with TRBJ2-7; 7 bases are a match to TRBD1. Germline CDR1 reads MGHDK; CDR2 reads SYGVNS. The CDR3 is 14 residues long. Trimming at V came to 4 bases and at J to 3 bases, leaving 6 bases not matched to a gene. The CDR3 loop reads CASSAQGYYYEQYF. The CDR3 DNA follows: TGTGCCAGCAGTGCACAGGGGTACTACTACGAGCAGTACTTC.

This chain connects TRBV9 to TRBJ2-3; D is undetermined. Germline V gene lookup returns CDR1 SGDLS and CDR2 YYNGEE. The CDR3 loop spans 12 amino acids. Trimming cost V 3 bases and J 2 bases, with 4 bases left between them. The CDR3 sequence is CASSGHTDTQYF. The CDR3, as DNA: TGTGCCAGCAGCGGGCACACAGATACGCAGTATTTT.

This chain uses TRBV4-1 with TRBJ2-3, with 8 positions matching TRBD2. Per germline, CDR1 MGHRA and CDR2 YSYEKL. The length of the CDR3 is 15 residues. The V gene end was trimmed by 4 bases and the J gene end by 3 bases; junction bases not matched to a gene: 6. This CDR3 reads CASSLPAGGTDTQYF. The CDR3 nucleotides are TGCGCCAGCAGCCTTCCGGCGGGAGGAACAGATACGCAGTATTTT.

The chain uses TRBV9 and TRBJ1-2, with D possibly being TRBD1 (5 bases). CDR3 length: 15 amino acids. Trimming removed 2 bases at V and 0 bases at J, with 11 bases between. From germline, CDR1 is SGDLS and CDR2 YYNGEE. The CDR3 region is CASSVTGHPNYGYTF. CDR3 coding DNA: TGTGCCAGCAGCGTCACAGGACACCCTAACTATGGCTACACCTTC.

This clonotype was detected once. The chain couples TRBV4-1 to TRBJ2-1; D unresolved. Between the trimmed V and J ends, which lost 2 bases and 3 bases, there was a span of 20 bases. This CDR3 contains 18 residues. Germline V gene sequence: CDR1 MGHRA, CDR2 YSYEKL. The CDR3 bases are TGCGCCAGCAGCCAACGTCCACAAAGCGCCTCTGGCTACAATGAGCAGTTCTTC. Translated: CASSQRPQSASGYNEQFF.

The V call is TRBV29-1, the J call TRBJ1-2; D gene unclear. From germline, CDR1 is SQVTM and CDR2 ANQGSEA. The CDR3 contains 16 residues. Trimming left V 1 base short and J 4 bases short, with 19 bases between. The CDR3 here is CSVEGRISEEGYGYTF. CDR3 sequence (DNA): TGCAGCGTTGAAGGCAGGATATCGGAGGAGGGCTATGGCTACACCTTC.